The clone carrying this TCR beta chain was seen repeatedly, ten times or more. This sample stems from a study of T-cell reconstitution after alpha-beta-depleted transplantation in children. The library targeted TCRbeta and was prepared with unique molecular identifiers. TCRdb processed the PCR reads anew with MiXCR; each CDR3 protein has one entry. The sample holds some 290,000 distinct CDR3 sequences, more than 9% seen once. The CDR3 is made up of 13 amino acids. V lost 1 base, J lost 7 bases, and 8 bases lay in between. Sequencing used PBMCs from the stem cell graft donor, obtained from the stem cell graft. The TCR was taken from a human donor who donated a stem cell graft to a child with SCID. The gene calls are TRBV12-3 or TRBV12-4 and TRBJ1-5, with a tentative D call TRBD1 (6 bases). CDR3 DNA: TGTGCCAGCAGTTTAGGGGGGCAACAGCCCCAGCATTTT. Encoded protein: CASSLGGQQPQHF.